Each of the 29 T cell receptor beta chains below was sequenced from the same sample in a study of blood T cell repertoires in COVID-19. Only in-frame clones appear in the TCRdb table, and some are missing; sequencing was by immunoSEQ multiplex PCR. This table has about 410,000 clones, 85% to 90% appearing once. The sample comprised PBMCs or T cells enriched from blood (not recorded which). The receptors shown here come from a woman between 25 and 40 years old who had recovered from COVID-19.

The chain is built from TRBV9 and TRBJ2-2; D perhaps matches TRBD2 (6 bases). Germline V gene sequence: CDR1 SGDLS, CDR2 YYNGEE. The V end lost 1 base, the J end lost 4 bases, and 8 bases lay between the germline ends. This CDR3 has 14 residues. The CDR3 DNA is TGTGCCAGCAGCGTAAAGGGAGGCACCGGGGAGCTGTTTTTT. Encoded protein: CASSVKGGTGELFF.

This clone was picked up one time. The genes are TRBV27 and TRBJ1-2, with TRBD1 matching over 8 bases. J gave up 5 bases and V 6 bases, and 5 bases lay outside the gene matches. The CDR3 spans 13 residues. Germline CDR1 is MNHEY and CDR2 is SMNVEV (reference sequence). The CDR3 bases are TGTGCCAGCAGCCGACAGGGGATTTATGGCTACACCTTC. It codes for CASSRQGIYGYTF.

The CDR3: CASSPARQGVLFF. The DNA of the CDR3 is TGTGCCAGCTCACCGGCCCGACAGGGTGTGCTGTTTTTT. The rearrangement uses TRBV18 and TRBJ2-2; 7 nucleotides align to TRBD1. The germline V gene has CDR1 KGHSH and CDR2 LQKENI. The CDR3 has 13 amino acids. Losses at the gene ends were 3 bases for V and 13 bases for J; bases not matched to a gene: 8.

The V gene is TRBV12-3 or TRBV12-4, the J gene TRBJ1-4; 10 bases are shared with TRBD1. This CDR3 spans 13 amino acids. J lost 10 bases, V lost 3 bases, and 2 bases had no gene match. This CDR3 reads CASSLTGGSKLFF. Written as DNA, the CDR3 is TGTGCCAGCAGTTTGACAGGGGGCTCAAAACTGTTTTTT.

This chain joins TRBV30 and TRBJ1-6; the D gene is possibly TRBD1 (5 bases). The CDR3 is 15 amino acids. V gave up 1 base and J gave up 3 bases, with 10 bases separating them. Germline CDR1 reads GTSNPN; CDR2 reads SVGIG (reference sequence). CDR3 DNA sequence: TGTGCCTGGAGTGAGGGGTCCGACTATAATTCACCCCTCCACTTT. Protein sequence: CAWSEGSDYNSPLHF.

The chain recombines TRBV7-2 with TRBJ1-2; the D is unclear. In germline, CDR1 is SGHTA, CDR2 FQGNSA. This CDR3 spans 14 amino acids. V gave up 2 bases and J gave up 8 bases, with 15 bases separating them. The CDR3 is CASSLTQTMEGYTF. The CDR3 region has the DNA TGTGCCAGCAGCTTAACCCAGACTATGGAAGGCTACACCTTC.

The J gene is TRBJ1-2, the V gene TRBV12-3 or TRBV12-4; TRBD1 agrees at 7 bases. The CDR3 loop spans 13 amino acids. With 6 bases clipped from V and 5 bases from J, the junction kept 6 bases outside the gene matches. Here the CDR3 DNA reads TGTGCCAGCAGCCCAGGGGGACTGTATGGCTACACCTTC. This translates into CASSPGGLYGYTF.

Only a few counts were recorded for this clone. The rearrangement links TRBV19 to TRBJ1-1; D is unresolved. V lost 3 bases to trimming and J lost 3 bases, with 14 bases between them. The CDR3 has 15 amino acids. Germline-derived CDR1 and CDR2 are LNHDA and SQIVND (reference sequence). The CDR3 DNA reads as TGTGCCAGTAGTATCCGGGATGGAGTTTACACTGAAGCTTTCTTT. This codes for CASSIRDGVYTEAFF.

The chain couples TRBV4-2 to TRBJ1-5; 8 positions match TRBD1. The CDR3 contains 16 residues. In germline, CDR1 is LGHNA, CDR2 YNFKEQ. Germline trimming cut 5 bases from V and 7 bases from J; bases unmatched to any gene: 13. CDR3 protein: CASSSDPDRVAQPQHF. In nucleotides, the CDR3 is TGTGCCAGCAGCTCAGATCCGGACAGGGTGGCCCAGCCCCAGCATTTT.

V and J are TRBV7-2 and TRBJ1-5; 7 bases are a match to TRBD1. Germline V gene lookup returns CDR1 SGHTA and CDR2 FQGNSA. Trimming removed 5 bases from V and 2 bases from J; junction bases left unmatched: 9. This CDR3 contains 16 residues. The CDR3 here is CASSVSHRGGNQPQHF. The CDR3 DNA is TGTGCCAGCAGCGTATCCCACAGGGGAGGCAATCAGCCCCAGCATTTT.

CDR3 sequence reads: CASRQTGRDNEQFF. The CDR3 DNA follows: TGTGCCAGCAGGCAGACAGGGCGGGACAATGAGCAGTTCTTC. The rearrangement links TRBV25-1 to TRBJ2-1, with 7 positions matching TRBD1. CDR1 MGHDK and CDR2 SYGVNS come from the germline V gene. The CDR3 has 14 residues. J lost 5 bases, V lost 6 bases, and 7 bases had no gene match. The full variable domain, its missing parts supplied by reference TRBV25-1 and TRBJ2-1, is EADIYQTPRYLVIGTGKKITLECSQTMGHDKMYWYQQDPGMELHLIHYSYGVNSTEKGDLSSESTVSRIRTEHFPLTLESARPSHTSQYLCASRQTGRDNEQFFGPGTRLTVL.

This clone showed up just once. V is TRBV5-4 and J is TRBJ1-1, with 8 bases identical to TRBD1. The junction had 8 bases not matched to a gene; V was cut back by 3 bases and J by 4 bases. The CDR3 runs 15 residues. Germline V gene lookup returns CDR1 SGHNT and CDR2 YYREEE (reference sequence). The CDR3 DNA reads TGTGCCAGCAGCTCTGGACAGGGTTGGGGCACTGAAGCTTTCTTT. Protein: CASSSGQGWGTEAFF.

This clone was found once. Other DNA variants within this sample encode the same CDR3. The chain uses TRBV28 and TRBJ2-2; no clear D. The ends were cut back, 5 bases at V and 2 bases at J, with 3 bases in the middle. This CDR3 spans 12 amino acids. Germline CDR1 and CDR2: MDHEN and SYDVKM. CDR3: CASSLNTGELFF. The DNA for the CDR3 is TGTGCCAGCAGTCTTAACACCGGGGAGCTGTTTTTT.

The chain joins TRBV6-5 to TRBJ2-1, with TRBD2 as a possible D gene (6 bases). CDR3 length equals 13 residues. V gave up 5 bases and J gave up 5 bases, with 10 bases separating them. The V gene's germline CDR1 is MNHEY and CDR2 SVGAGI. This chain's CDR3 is CASSRGGNNEQFF. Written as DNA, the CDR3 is TGTGCCAGCAGTCGAGGAGGGAACAATGAGCAGTTCTTC.

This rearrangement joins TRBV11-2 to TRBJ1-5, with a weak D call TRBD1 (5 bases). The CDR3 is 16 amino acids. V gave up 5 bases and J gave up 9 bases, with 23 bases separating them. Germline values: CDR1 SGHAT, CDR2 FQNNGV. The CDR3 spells CASSHSAGSRVGPQHF. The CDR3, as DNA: TGTGCCAGCAGCCATTCCGCCGGGTCCAGGGTTGGGCCCCAGCATTTT.

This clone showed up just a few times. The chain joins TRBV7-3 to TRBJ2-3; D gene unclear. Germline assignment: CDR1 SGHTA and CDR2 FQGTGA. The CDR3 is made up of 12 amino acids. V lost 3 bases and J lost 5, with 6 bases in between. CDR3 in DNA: TGTGCCAGCAGCTTTTTCGGAGATACGCAGTATTTT. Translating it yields CASSFFGDTQYF.

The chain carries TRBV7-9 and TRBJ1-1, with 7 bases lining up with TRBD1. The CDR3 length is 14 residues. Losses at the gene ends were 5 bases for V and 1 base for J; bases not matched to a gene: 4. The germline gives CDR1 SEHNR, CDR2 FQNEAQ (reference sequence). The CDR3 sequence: CASSISGGNTEAFF. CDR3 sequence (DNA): TGTGCCAGCAGCATATCAGGGGGGAACACTGAAGCTTTCTTT.

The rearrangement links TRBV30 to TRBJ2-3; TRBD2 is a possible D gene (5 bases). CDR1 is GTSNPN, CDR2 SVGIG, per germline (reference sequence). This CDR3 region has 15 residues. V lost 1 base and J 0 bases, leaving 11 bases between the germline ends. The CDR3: CAWSALAPSTDTQYF. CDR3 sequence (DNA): TGTGCCTGGAGTGCCCTAGCCCCTAGCACAGATACGCAGTATTTT. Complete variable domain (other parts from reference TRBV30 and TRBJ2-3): SQTIHQWPATLVQPVGSPLSLECTVEGTSNPNLYWYRQAAGRGLQLLFYSVGIGQISSEVPQNLSASRPQDRQFILSSKKLLLSDSGFYLCAWSALAPSTDTQYFGPGTRLTVL.

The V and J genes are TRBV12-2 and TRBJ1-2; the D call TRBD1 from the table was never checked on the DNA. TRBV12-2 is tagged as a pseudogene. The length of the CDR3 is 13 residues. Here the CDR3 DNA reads TGTGCAAGTCGCTTTGGGACAGGGTATGGCTACACCTTC. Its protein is CASRFGTGYGYTF.

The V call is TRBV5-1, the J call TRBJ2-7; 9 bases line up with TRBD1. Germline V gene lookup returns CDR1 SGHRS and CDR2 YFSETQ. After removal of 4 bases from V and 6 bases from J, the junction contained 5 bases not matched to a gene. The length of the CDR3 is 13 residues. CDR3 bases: TGCGCCAGCAGCCGACAGGGGGTGAGCGAGCAGTACTTC. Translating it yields CASSRQGVSEQYF.

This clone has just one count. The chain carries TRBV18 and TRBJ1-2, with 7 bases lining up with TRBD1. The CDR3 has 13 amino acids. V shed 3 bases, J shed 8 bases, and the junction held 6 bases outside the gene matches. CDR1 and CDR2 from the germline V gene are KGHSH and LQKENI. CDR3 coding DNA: TGTGCCAGCTCACCCAACAGGGGTTCGGGCTACACCTTC. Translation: CASSPNRGSGYTF.

CDR3 loop: CASSFAGPGGGTEAFF. Here the CDR3 DNA reads TGTGCCAGCAGCTTCGCGGGTCCTGGTGGGGGGACTGAAGCTTTCTTT. This rearrangement joins TRBV7-9 to TRBJ1-1, with D perhaps TRBD1 (5 bases). CDR3 size: 16 residues. V dropped 3 bases and J dropped 5 bases, with 19 bases sitting between them. Per germline, CDR1 SEHNR and CDR2 FQNEAQ (reference sequence). The full variable domain, in which reference TRBV7-9 and TRBJ1-1 provide the parts outside the CDR3, is DTGVSQNPRHKITKRGQNVTFRCDPISEHNRLYWYRQTLGQGPEFLTYFQNEAQLEKSRLLSDRFSAERPKGSFSTLEIQRTEQGDSAMYLCASSFAGPGGGTEAFFGQGTRLTVV.

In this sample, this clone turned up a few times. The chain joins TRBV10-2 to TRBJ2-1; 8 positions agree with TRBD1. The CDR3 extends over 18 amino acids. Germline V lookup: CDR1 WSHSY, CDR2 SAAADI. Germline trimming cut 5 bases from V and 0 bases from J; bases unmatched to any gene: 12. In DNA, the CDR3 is TGCGCCAGCAGTTCCGGGACAGGAATGTCCCGCTCCTACAATGAGCAGTTCTTC. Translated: CASSSGTGMSRSYNEQFF.

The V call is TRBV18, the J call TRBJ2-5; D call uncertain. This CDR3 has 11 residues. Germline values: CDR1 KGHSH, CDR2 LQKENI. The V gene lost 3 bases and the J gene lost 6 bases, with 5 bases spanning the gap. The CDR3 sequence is CASSPKQTQYF. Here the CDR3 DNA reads TGTGCCAGCTCACCTAAGCAGACCCAGTACTTC.

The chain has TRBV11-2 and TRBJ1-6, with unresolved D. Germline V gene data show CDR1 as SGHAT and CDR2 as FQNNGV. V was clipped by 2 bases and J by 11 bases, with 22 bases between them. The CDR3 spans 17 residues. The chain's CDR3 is CASSLYIMGRTGTPLHF. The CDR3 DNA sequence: TGTGCCAGCAGCTTATACATCATGGGCAGGACGGGAACACCCCTCCACTTT.

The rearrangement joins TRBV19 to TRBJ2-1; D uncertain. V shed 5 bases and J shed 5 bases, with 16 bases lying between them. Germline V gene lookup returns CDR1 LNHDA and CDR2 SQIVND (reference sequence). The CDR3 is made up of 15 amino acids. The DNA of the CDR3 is TGTGCCAGTAGTCCCAATCTGGCAGGTAACAATGAGCAGTTCTTC. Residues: CASSPNLAGNNEQFF. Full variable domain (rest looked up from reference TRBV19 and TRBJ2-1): DGGITQSPKYLFRKEGQNVTLSCEQNLNHDAMYWYRQDPGQGLRLIYYSQIVNDFQKGDIAEGYSVSREKKESFPLTVTSAQKNPTAFYLCASSPNLAGNNEQFFGPGTRLTVL.

The CDR3 region has the DNA TGTGCCAGCGGAGGGGAGACCCAGTACTTC. As protein: CASGGETQYF. V usage is TRBV27 and J usage is TRBJ2-5, with D perhaps matching TRBD2 (6 bases). Trimming removed 8 bases at V and 5 bases at J, with 6 bases between. This CDR3 is 10 amino acids long. Germline V gene data show CDR1 as MNHEY and CDR2 as SMNVEV (reference sequence).

The CDR3 DNA reads as TGCGCCAGCAGCTTAGGGACAGGGGGCGTCACCTACGAGCAGTACTTC. Protein product: CASSLGTGGVTYEQYF. The gene calls are TRBV5-1 and TRBJ2-7, with 12 bases that match TRBD1. Germline trimming cut 2 bases from V and 2 bases from J; bases unmatched to any gene: 5. This CDR3 is 16 amino acids long. In germline, CDR1 is SGHRS, CDR2 YFSETQ. Based on the CDR3 plus reference TRBV5-1 and TRBJ2-7, the full variable domain is KAGVTQTPRYLIKTRGQQVTLSCSPISGHRSVSWYQQTPGQGLQFLFEYFSETQRNKGNFPGRFSGRQFSNSRSEMNVSTLELGDSALYLCASSLGTGGVTYEQYFGPGTRLTVT.

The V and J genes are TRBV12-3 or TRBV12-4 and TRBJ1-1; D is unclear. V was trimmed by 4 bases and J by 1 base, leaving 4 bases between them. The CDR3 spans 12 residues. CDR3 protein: CASSSWNTEAFF. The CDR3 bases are TGTGCCAGCAGTTCTTGGAACACTGAAGCTTTCTTT.